This T cell receptor beta chain originates from a study of blood T cell repertoires in COVID-19. In the study overall: Material from acute and convalescent COVID-19 was sourced from the United States, Italy and Spain.

The CDR3 sequence is 14 residues long. Germline V gene data show CDR1 as SGHTS and CDR2 as YDEGEE. V lost 6 bases and J lost 2, with 12 bases in between. Generated by immunoSEQ multiplex PCR, the TCRdb table keeps only in-frame clones and is missing some. The sample shows approximately 300,000 clones, approximately 84% of them seen only once. The chain combines TRBV5-8 with TRBJ1-5, with TRBD1 as a possible D gene (5 bases). The sequenced sample consisted of PBMCs or T cells enriched from blood (not recorded which). This sequence was found in a woman younger than 35 who had recovered from COVID-19. For the CDR3, the DNA is TGTGCCAGCAATGATATGGGGCGCAATCAGCCCCAGCATTTT. It specifies CASNDMGRNQPQHF.